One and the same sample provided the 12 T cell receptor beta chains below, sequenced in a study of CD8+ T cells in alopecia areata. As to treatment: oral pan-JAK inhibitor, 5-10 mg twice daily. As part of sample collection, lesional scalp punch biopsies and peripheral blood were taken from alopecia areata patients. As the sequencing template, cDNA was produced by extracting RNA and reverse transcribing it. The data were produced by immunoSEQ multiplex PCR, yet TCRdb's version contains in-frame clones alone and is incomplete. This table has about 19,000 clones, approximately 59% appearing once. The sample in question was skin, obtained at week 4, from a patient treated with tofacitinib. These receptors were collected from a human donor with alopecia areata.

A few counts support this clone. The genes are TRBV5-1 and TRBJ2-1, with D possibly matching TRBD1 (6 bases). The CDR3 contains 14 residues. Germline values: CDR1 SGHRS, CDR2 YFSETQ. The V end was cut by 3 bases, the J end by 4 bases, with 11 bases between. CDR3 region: CASSSRTAYNEQFF. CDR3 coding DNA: TGCGCCAGCAGCTCCCGGACAGCTTACAATGAGCAGTTCTTC.

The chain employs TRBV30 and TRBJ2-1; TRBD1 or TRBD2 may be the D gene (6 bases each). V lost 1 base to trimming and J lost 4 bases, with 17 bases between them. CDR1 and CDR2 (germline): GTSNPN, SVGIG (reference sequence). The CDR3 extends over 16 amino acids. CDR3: CAWSAKGGFGYNEQFF. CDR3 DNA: TGTGCCTGGAGTGCAAAGGGGGGATTCGGTTACAATGAGCAGTTCTTC.

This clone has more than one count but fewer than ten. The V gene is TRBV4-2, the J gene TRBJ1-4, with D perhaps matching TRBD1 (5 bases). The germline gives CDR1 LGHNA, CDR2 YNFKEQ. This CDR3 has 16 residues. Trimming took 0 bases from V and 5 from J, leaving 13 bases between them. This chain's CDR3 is CASSQDKGILNEKLFF. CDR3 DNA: TGTGCCAGCAGCCAAGATAAGGGGATACTCAATGAAAAACTGTTTTTT.

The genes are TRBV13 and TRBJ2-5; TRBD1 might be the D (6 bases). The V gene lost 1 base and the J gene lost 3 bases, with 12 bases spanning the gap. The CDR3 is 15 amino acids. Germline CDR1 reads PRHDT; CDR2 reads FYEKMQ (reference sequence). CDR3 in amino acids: CASSLEQGIKETQYF. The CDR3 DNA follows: TGTGCCAGCAGCTTAGAACAGGGTATTAAAGAGACCCAGTACTTC.

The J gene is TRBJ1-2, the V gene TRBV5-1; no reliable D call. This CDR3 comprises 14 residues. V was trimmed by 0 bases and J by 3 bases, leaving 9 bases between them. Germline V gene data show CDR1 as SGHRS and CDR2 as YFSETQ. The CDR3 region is CASSLVSGHYGYTF. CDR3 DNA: TGCGCCAGCAGCTTGGTTTCTGGGCACTATGGCTACACCTTC.

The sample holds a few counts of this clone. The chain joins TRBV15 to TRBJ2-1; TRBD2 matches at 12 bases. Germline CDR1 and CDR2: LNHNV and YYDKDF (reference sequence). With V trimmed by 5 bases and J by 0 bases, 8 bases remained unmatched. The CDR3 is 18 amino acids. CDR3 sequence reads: CATSDTSGGFSSYNEQFF. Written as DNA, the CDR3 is TGTGCCACCAGCGATACTAGCGGGGGGTTCAGCTCCTACAATGAGCAGTTCTTC.

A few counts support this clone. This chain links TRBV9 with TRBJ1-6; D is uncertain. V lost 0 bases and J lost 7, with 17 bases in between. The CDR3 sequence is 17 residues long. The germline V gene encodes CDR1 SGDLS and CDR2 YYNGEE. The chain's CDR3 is CASSVDWESPPNSPLHF. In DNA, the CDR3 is TGTGCCAGCAGCGTAGATTGGGAATCGCCGCCAAATTCACCCCTCCACTTT.

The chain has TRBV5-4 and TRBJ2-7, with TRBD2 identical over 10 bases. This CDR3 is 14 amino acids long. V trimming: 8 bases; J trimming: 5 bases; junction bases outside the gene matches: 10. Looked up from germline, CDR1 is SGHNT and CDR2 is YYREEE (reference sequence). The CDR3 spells CASKGTSDLDEQYF. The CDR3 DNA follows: TGTGCCAGTAAAGGGACTAGCGATCTAGACGAGCAGTACTTC.

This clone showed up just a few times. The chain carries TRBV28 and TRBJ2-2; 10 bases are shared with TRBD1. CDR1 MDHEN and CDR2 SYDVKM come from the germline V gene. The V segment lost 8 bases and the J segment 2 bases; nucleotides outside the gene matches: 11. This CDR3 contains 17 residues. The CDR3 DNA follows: TGTGCCAGCGGCTGGGACAGGGGTAGGACCAACACCGGGGAGCTGTTTTTT. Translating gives CASGWDRGRTNTGELFF.

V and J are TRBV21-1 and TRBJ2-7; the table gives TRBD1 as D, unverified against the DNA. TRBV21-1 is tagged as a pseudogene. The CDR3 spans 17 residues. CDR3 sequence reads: CASSKGTGGFVALEQYF. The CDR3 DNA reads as TGTGCCAGCAGCAAGGGGACAGGGGGTTTCGTCGCCCTCGAGCAGTACTTC.

In nucleotides, the CDR3 is TGTGCCAGCAGTCCCTCGGCCGGTTCACCCCTCCACTTT. Amino acids: CASSPSAGSPLHF. The chain carries TRBV28 and TRBJ1-6; D ambiguous. Germline V gene lookup returns CDR1 MDHEN and CDR2 SYDVKM. V dropped 5 bases and J dropped 9 bases, with 11 bases sitting between them. The CDR3 extends over 13 amino acids.

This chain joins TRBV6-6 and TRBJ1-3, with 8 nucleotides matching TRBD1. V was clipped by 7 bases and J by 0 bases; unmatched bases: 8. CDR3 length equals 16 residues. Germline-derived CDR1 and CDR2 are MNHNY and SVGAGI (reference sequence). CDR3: CASTISDRGSGNTIYF. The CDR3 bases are TGTGCCAGCACCATATCTGACAGGGGCTCTGGAAACACCATATATTTT.